This T cell receptor (beta chain) was obtained from a study of shared clonotypes between healthy human individuals. The table came from immunoSEQ multiplex PCR; TCRdb's copy has only in-frame clones and leaves some out. This sample has approximately 320,000 clones, with roughly 84% found just once. Trimming took off 6 bases at V and 0 bases at J, with 11 bases between the two ends. This CDR3 comprises 15 residues. The germline V gene has CDR1 MDHEN and CDR2 SYDVKM. V gene TRBV28 combines with J gene TRBJ2-2, with D possibly matching TRBD2 (5 bases). The TCR was taken from a man between 18 and 29 years old in good health. Material: memory CD8+ T cells sorted from blood. Subset in this sample: CD45RO+ cells pooled with CCR7-negative TemRA cells. Written as DNA, the CDR3 is TGTGCCAGCAGCGGGATCACCGCGAACACCGGGGAGCTGTTTTTT. Its protein is CASSGITANTGELFF.